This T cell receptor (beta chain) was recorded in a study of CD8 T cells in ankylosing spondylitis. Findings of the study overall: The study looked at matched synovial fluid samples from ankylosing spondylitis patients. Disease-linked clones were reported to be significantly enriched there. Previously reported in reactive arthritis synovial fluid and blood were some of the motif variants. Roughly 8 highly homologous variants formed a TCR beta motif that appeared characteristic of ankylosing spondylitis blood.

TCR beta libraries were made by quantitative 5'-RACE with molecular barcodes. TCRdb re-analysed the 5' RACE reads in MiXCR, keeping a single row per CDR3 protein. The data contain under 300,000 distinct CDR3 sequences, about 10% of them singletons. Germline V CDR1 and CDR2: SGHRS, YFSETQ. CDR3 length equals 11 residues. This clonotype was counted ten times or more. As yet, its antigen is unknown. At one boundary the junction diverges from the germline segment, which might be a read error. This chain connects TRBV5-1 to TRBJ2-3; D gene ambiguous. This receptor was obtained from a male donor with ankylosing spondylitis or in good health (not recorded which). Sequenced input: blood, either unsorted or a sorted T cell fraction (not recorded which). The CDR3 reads CASSLGDTQYF. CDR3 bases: TGTGCCAGCAGTTTGGGGGATACGCAGTATTTT.